This TCR beta chain was observed in a study of shared clonotypes between healthy human individuals. CDR3 length: 11 residues. Germline V gene data show CDR1 as MGHDK and CDR2 as SYGVNS. V was clipped by 4 bases and J by 6 bases, with 4 bases between them. Notes on this clone: The antigen is undetermined.

The donors, healthy adults who were HIV-negative, had experienced no recent acute infections or vaccinations. Study-wide results and caveats: Collection of samples was limited to blood; tissue repertoires likely differ. The study drew on few donors, limiting represented genetic and exposure-history diversity.

The repertoire was sequenced with immunoSEQ multiplex PCR; TCRdb's copy has only in-frame clones and lacks some. This table has under 1,100,000 clones, around 74% appearing once. The material sequenced was memory CD4+ T cells sorted from blood. Noted subset: CD45RA-negative fraction. The chain employs TRBV25-1 and TRBJ2-1, with D unresolved. The sequence derives from a man aged 18 to 29 in good health. CDR3 coding DNA: TGTGCCAGCAGTGCCCCCAATGAGCAGTTCTTC. Protein product: CASSAPNEQFF.